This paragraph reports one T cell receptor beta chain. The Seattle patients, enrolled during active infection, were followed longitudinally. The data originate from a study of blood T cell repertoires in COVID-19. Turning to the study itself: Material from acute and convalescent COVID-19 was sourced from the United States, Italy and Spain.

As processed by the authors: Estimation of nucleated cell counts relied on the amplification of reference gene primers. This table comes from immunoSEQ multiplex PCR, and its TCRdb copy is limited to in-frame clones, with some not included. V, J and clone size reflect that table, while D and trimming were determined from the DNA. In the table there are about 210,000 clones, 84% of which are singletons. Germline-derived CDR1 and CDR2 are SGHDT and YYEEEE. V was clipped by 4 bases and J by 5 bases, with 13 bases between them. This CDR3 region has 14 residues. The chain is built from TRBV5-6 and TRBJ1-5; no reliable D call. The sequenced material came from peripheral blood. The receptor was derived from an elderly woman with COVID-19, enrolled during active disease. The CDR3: CASSRPGEDQPQHF. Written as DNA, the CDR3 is TGTGCCAGCAGCCGACCGGGTGAGGATCAGCCCCAGCATTTT.